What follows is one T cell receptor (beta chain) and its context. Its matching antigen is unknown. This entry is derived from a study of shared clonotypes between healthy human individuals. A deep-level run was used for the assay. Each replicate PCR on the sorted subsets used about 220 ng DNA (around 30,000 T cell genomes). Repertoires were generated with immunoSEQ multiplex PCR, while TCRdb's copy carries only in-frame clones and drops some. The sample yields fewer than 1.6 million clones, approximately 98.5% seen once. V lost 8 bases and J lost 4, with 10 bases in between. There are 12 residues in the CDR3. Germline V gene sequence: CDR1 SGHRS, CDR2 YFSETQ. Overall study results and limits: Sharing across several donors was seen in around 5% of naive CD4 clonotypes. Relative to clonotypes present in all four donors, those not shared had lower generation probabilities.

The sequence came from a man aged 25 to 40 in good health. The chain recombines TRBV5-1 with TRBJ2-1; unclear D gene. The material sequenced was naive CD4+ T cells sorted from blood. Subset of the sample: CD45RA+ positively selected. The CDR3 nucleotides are TGCGCCAGTGGAATCGGATACAATGAGCAGTTCTTC. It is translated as CASGIGYNEQFF.